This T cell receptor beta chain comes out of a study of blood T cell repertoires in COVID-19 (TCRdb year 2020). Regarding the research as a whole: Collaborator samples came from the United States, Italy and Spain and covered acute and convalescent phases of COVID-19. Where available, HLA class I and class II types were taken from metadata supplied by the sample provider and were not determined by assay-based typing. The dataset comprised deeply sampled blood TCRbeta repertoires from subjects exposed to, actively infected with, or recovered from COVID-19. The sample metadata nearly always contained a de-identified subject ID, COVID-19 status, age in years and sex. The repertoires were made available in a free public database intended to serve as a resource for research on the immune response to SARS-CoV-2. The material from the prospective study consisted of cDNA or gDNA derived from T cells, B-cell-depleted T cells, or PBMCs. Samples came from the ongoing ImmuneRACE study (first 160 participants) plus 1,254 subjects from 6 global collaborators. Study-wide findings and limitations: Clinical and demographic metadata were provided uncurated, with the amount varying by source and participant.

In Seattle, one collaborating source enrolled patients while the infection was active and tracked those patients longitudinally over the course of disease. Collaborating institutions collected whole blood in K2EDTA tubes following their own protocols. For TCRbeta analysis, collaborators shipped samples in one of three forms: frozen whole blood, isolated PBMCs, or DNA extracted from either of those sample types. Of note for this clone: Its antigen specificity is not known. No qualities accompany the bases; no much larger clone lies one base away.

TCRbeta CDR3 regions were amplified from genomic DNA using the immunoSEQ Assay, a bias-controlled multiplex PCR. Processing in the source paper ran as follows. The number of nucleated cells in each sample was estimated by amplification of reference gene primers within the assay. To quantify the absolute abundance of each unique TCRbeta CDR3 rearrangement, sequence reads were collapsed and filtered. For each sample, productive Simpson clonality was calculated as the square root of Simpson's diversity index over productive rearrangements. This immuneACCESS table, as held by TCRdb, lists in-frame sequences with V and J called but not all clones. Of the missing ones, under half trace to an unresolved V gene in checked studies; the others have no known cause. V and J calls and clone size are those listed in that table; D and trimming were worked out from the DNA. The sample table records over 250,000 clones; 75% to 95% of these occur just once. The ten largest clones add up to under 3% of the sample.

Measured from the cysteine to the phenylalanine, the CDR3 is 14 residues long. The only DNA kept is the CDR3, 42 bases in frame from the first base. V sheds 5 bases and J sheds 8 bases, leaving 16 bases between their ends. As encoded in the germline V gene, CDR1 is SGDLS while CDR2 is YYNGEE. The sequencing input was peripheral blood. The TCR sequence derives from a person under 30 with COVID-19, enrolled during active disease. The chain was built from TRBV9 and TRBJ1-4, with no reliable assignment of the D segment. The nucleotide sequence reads TGTGCCAGCAGTAAGGAGGTCGGGTCGGAAAAACTGTTTTTT. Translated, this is CASSKEVGSEKLFF.